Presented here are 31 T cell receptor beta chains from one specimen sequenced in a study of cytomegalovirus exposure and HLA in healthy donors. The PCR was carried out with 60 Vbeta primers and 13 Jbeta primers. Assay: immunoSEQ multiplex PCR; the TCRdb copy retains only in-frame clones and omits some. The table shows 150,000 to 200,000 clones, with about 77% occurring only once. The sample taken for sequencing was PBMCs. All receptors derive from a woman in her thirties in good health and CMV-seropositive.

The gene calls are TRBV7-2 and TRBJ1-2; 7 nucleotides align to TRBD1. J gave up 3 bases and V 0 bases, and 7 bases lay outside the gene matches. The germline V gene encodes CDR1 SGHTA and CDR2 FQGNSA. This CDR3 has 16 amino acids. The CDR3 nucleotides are TGTGCCAGCAGCTTAGCGCAAAACAGGGGCTACTATGGCTACACCTTC. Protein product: CASSLAQNRGYYGYTF.

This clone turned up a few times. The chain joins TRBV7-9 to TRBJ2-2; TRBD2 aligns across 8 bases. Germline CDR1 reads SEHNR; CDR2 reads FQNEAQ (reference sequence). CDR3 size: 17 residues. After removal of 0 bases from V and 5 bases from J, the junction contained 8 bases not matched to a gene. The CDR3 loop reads CASSLAAGEGRTGELFF. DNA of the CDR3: TGTGCCAGCAGCTTAGCAGCGGGAGAGGGTAGGACCGGGGAGCTGTTTTTT.

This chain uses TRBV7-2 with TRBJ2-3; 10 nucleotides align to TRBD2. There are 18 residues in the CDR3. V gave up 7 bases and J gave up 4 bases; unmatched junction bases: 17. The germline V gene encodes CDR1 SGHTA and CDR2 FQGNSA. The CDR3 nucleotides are TGTGCCAGCAACCATCGCAGCGGGGGGGCAGCAAGGGCAGATACGCAGTATTTT. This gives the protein CASNHRSGGAARADTQYF.

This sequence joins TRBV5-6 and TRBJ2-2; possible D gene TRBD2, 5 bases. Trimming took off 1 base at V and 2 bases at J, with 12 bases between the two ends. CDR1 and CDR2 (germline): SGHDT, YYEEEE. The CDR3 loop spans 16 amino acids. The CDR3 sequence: CASSLPSSGNTGELFF. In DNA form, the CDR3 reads TGTGCCAGCAGCTTGCCGTCGAGCGGCAACACCGGGGAGCTGTTTTTT.

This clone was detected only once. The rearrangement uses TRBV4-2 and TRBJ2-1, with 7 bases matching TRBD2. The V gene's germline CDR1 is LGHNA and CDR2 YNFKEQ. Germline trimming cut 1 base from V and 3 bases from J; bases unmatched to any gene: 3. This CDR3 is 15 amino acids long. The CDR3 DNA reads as TGTGCCAGCAGCCAAGTTAGCGGGTACTACAATGAGCAGTTCTTC. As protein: CASSQVSGYYNEQFF.

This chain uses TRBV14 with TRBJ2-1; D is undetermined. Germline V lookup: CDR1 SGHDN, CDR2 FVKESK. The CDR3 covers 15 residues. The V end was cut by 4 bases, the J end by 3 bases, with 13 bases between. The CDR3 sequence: CASSPLQGGYNEQFF. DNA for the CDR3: TGTGCCAGCAGCCCGCTACAAGGCGGCTACAATGAGCAGTTCTTC. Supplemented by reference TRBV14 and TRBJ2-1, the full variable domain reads EAGVTQFPSHSVIEKGQTVTLRCDPISGHDNLYWYRRVMGKEIKFLLHFVKESKQDESGMPNNRFLAERTGGTYSTLKVQPAELEDSGVYFCASSPLQGGYNEQFFGPGTRLTVL.

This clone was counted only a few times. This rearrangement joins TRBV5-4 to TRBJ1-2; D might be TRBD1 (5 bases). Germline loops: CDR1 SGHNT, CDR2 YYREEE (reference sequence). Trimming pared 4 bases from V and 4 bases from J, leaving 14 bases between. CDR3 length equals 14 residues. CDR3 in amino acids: CASSHTTDPYGYTF. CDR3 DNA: TGTGCCAGCAGCCATACGACAGACCCCTATGGCTACACCTTC.

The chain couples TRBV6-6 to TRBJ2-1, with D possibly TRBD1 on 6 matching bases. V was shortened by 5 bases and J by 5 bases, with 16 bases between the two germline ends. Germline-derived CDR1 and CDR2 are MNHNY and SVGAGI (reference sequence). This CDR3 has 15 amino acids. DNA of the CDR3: TGTGCCAGCAGTAACAGGGTTGGGGCACACAATGAGCAGTTCTTC. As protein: CASSNRVGAHNEQFF.

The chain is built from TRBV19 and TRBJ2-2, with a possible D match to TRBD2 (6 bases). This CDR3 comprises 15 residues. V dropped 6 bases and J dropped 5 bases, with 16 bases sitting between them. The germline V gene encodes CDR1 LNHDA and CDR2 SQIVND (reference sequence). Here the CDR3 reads CASRGGDRETGELFF. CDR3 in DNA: TGTGCCAGTAGGGGGGGTGACAGAGAAACCGGGGAGCTGTTTTTT.

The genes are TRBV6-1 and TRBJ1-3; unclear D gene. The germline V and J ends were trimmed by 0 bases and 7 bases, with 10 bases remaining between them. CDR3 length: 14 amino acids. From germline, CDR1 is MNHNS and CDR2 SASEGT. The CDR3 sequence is CASSEAHGVNTIYF. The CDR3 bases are TGTGCCAGCAGTGAAGCGCACGGGGTGAACACCATATATTTT.

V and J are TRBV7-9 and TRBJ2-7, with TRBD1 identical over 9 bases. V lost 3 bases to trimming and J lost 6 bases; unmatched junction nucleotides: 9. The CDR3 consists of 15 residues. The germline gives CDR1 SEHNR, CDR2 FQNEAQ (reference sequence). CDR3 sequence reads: CASSFSGTGPGEQYF. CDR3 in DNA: TGTGCCAGCAGCTTTTCCGGGACAGGGCCCGGCGAGCAGTACTTC.

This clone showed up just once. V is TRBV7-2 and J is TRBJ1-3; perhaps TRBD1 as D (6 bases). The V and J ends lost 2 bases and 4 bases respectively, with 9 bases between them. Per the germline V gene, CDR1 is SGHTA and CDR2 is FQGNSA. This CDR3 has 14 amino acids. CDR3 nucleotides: TGTGCCAGCAGCTTATTGGGGGCAGGAAACACCATATATTTT. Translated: CASSLLGAGNTIYF.

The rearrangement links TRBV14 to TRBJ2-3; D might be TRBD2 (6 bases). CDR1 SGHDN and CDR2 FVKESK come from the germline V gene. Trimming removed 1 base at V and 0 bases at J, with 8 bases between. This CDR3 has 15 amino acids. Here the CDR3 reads CASSQVRESTDTQYF. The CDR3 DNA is TGTGCCAGCAGCCAAGTCCGGGAGAGCACAGATACGCAGTATTTT. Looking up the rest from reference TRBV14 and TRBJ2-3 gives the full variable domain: EAGVTQFPSHSVIEKGQTVTLRCDPISGHDNLYWYRRVMGKEIKFLLHFVKESKQDESGMPNNRFLAERTGGTYSTLKVQPAELEDSGVYFCASSQVRESTDTQYFGPGTRLTVL.

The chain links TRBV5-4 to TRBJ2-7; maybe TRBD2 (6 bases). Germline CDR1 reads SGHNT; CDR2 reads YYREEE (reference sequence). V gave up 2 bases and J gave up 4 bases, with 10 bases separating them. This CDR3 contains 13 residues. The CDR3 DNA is TGTGCCAGCAGCTTCGGGACTTCATACGAGCAGTACTTC. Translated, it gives CASSFGTSYEQYF.

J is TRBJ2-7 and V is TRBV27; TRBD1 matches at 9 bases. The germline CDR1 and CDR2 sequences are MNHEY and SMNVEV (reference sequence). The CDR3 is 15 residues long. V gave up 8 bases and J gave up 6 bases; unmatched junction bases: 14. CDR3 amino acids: CASSPTGGGVSEQYF. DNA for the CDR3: TGTGCCAGCTCACCTACAGGGGGCGGGGTGAGCGAGCAGTACTTC.

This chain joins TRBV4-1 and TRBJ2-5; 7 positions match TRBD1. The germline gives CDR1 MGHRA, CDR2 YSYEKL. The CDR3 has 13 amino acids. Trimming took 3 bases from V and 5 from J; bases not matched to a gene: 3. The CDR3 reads CASSHQGVETQYF. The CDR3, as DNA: TGCGCCAGCAGCCACCAGGGGGTCGAGACCCAGTACTTC.

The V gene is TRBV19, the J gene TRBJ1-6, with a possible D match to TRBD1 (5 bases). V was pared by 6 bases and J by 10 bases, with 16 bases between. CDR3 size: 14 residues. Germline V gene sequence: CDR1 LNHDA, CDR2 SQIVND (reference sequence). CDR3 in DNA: TGTGCCAGTAGCCCGGGACTAGAAATCTCACCCCTCCACTTT. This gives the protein CASSPGLEISPLHF.

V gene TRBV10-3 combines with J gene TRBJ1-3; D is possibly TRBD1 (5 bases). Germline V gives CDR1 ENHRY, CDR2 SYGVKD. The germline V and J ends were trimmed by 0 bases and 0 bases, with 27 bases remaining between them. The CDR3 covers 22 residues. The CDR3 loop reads CAISESMPFCRAGPCSGNTIYF. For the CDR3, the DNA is TGTGCCATCAGTGAGTCGATGCCGTTTTGTCGTGCGGGGCCATGCTCTGGAAACACCATATATTTT.

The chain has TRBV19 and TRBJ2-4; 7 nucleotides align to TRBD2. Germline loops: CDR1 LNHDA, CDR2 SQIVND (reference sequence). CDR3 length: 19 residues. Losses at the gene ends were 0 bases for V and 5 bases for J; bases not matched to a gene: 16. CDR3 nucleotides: TGTGCCAGTAGTATAGAAGGAGTAATGGTTAGGCTAGCGGAAAACATTCAGTACTTC. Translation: CASSIEGVMVRLAENIQYF.

CDR3 loop: CASSVLPLSGRGYEQYF. The DNA for the CDR3 is TGTGCCAGCAGTGTACTCCCCCTTAGCGGAAGAGGCTACGAGCAGTACTTC. The chain couples TRBV6-1 to TRBJ2-7, with TRBD2 as a possible D gene (6 bases). V was cut by 4 bases and J by 3 bases, with 22 bases left in between. The CDR3 consists of 17 residues. Germline V CDR1 and CDR2: MNHNS, SASEGT.

The CDR3 spells CASSLNSRETQYF. As DNA, the CDR3 is TGTGCCAGCAGCTTGAATAGCAGAGAGACCCAGTACTTC. The chain has TRBV7-6 and TRBJ2-5; D is uncertain. The CDR3 is made up of 13 amino acids. V lost 3 bases to trimming and J lost 4 bases, with 9 bases between them. The V gene's germline CDR1 is SGHVS and CDR2 FNYEAQ.

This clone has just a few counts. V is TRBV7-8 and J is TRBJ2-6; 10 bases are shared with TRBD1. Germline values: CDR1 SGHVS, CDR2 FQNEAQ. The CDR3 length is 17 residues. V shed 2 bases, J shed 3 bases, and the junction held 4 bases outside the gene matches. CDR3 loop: CASSLLTGGIGANVLTF. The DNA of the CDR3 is TGTGCCAGCAGCTTATTGACAGGGGGCATTGGGGCCAACGTCCTGACTTTC.

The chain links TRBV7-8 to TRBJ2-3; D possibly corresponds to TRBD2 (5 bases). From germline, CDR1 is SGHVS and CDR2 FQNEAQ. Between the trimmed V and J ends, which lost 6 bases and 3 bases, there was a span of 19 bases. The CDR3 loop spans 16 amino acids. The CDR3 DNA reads TGTGCCAGCAGTCTTAAGCGGCAGTTGTCAACAGATACGCAGTATTTT. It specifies CASSLKRQLSTDTQYF.

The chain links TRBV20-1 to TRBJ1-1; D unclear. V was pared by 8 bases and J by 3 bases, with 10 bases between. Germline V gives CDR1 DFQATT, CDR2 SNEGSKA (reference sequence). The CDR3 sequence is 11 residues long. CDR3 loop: CSKLIDTEAFF. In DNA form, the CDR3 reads TGCAGTAAACTTATAGACACTGAAGCTTTCTTT.

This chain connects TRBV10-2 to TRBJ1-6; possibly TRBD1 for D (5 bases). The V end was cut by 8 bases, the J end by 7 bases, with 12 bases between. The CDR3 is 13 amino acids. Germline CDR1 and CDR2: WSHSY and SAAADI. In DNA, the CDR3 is TGCGCCAGCCGGGGGGGAGAGAATTCACCCCTCCACTTT. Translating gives CASRGGENSPLHF.

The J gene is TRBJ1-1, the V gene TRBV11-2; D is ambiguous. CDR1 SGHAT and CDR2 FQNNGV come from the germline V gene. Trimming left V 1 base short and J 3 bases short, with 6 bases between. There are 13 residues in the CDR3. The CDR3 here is CASSLVRDTEAFF. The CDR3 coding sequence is TGTGCCAGCAGCTTAGTCCGGGACACTGAAGCTTTCTTT.

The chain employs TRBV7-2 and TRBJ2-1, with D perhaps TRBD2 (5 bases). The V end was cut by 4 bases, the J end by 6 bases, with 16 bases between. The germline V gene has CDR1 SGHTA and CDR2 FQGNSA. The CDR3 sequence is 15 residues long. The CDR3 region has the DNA TGTGCCAGCAGCTCAACCCCTAGCCGGCGCAATGAGCAGTTCTTC. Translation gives CASSSTPSRRNEQFF. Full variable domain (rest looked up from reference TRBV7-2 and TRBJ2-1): GAGVSQSPSNKVTEKGKDVELRCDPISGHTALYWYRQSLGQGLEFLIYFQGNSAPDKSGLPSDRFSAERTGGSVSTLTIQRTQQEDSAVYLCASSSTPSRRNEQFFGPGTRLTVL.

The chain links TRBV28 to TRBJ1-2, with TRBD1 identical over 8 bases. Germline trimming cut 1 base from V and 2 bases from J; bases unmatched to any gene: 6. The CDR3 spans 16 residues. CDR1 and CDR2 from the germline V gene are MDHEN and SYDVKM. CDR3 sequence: CASSLSGTGINYGYTF. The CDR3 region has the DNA TGTGCCAGCAGTTTATCCGGGACAGGTATCAACTATGGCTACACCTTC.

CDR3 amino acids: CASSQVGGSYNEQFF. The CDR3 nucleotides read TGCGCCAGCAGCCAAGTGGGGGGCTCCTACAATGAGCAGTTCTTC. The V and J genes are TRBV4-1 and TRBJ2-1; D possibly corresponds to TRBD2 (6 bases). Germline V lookup: CDR1 MGHRA, CDR2 YSYEKL. The V gene lost 1 base and the J gene lost 0 bases, with 7 bases spanning the gap. CDR3 size: 15 residues.

The CDR3 nucleotides are TGTGCCAGCAGTCTCCAGGGGACTAGCGGGGGTGGTGAGCAGTTCTTC. Protein sequence: CASSLQGTSGGGEQFF. J is TRBJ2-1 and V is TRBV27, with 14 nucleotides matching TRBD2. CDR3 size: 16 residues. The V gene end was trimmed by 5 bases and the J gene end by 9 bases; junction bases not matched to a gene: 9. Germline CDR1 and CDR2: MNHEY and SMNVEV (reference sequence).

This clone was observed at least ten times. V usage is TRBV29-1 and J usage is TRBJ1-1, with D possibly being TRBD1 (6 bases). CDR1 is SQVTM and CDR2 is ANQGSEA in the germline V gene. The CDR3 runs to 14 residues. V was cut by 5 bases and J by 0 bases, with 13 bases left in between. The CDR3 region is CSVPTGLVNTEAFF. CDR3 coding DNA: TGCAGCGTTCCGACAGGACTAGTGAACACTGAAGCTTTCTTT.